This T cell receptor beta chain was recovered during a study of blood T cell repertoires in COVID-19. Germline CDR1 KGHSH, CDR2 LQKENI. V shed 4 bases and J shed 11 bases, with 9 bases lying between them. The CDR3 is 11 residues long. In the source study's methods: Reference gene primer amplification yielded estimated nucleated cell counts. Generated by immunoSEQ multiplex PCR, the TCRdb table keeps only in-frame clones and is missing some. The V and J calls and clone size are taken from that table; D and trimming were inferred from the DNA. The sample has about 320,000 clones, more than 90% seen once.

The rearrangement links TRBV18 to TRBJ1-5, with a tentative D call TRBD1 (6 bases). The receptor comes from a woman aged 30 to 39 who had been exposed to COVID-19. Input material: PBMCs or T cells enriched from blood (not recorded which). CDR3 nucleotides: TGTGCCAGCTCACGTGGACAGTCCCAGCATTTT. It yields the protein CASSRGQSQHF.